This entry is about one T cell receptor (beta chain). The CDR3 is made up of 15 amino acids. V lost 5 bases and J 0 bases, leaving 12 bases between the germline ends. The germline V gene encodes CDR1 SGHTA and CDR2 FQGTGA. These data originate in a study of cytomegalovirus exposure and HLA in healthy donors. The PCR ran on 60 Vbeta and 13 Jbeta primers. The repertoire was sequenced with immunoSEQ multiplex PCR; TCRdb's copy has only in-frame clones and lacks some. The sample lists about 140,000 clones; 82% were seen once. The chain joins TRBV7-3 to TRBJ2-3; tentative D call: TRBD2 (5 bases). The sequence derives from a male donor in good health and CMV-seronegative. The sequenced sample consisted of PBMCs. CDR3 nucleotides: TGTGCCAGCAGCCTTACTAGTTCTAGCACAGATACGCAGTATTTT. Its protein product is CASSLTSSSTDTQYF.